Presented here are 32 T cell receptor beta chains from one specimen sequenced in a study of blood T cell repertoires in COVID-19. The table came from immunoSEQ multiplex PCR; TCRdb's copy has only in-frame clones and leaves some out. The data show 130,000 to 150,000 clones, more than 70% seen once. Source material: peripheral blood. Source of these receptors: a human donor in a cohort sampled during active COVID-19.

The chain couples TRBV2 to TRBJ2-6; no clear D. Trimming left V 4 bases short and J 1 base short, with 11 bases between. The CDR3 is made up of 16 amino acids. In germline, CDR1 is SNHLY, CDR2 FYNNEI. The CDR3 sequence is CASSAELPSGANVLTF. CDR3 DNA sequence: TGTGCCAGCAGTGCTGAACTGCCGTCTGGGGCCAACGTCCTGACTTTC. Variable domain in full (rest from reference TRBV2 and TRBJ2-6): EPEVTQTPSHQVTQMGQEVILRCVPISNHLYFYWYRQILGQKVEFLVSFYNNEISEKSEIFDDQFSVERPDGSNFTLKIRSTKLEDSAMYFCASSAELPSGANVLTFGAGSRLTVL.

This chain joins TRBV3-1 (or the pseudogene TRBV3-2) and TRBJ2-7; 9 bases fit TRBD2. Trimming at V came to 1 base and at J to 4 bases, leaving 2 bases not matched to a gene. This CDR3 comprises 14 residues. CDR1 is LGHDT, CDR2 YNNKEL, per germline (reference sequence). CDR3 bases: TGTGCCAGCAGCCAAGGAGCGGGGGGTTACGAGCAGTACTTC. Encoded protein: CASSQGAGGYEQYF.

CDR3 DNA: TGCGCCAGCAGCTATCAGGGAGGTGACACTGAAGCTTTCTTT. Protein: CASSYQGGDTEAFF. This chain connects TRBV5-1 to TRBJ1-1, with D possibly TRBD1 on 5 matching bases. The V gene's germline CDR1 is SGHRS and CDR2 YFSETQ. This CDR3 contains 14 residues. Trimming removed 3 bases at V and 3 bases at J, with 12 bases between. The full variable domain, with the rest looked up from reference TRBV5-1 and TRBJ1-1, is KAGVTQTPRYLIKTRGQQVTLSCSPISGHRSVSWYQQTPGQGLQFLFEYFSETQRNKGNFPGRFSGRQFSNSRSEMNVSTLELGDSALYLCASSYQGGDTEAFFGQGTRLTVV.

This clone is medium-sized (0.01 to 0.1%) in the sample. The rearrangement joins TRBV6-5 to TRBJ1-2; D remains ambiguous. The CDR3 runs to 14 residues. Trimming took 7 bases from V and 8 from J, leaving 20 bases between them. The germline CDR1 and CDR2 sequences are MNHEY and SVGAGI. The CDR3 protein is CASNPASSAGGYTF. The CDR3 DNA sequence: TGTGCCAGCAACCCCGCGAGTTCGGCGGGGGGCTACACCTTC.

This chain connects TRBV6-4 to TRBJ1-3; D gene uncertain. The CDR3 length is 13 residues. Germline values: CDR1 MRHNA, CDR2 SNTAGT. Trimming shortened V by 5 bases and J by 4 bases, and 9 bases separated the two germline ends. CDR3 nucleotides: TGTGCCAGCAGTCGGAGAGGGGGAAACACCATATATTTT. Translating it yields CASSRRGGNTIYF.

CDR3: CASSLVPGSGYEQYF. CDR3 nucleotides: TGTGCCAGCAGCTTAGTCCCGGGGTCAGGCTACGAGCAGTACTTC. The rearrangement links TRBV7-2 to TRBJ2-7, with a possible D match to TRBD2 (5 bases). The CDR3 length is 15 residues. V was clipped by 1 base and J by 3 bases, with 13 bases between them. CDR1 is SGHTA and CDR2 is FQGNSA in the germline V gene.

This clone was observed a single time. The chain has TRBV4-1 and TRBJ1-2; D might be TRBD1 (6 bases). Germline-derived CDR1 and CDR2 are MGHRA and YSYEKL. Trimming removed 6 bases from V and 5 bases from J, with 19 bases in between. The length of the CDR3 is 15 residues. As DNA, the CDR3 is TGCGCCAGCAGATCAAGTCCCGGGACATTTTATGGCTACACCTTC. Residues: CASRSSPGTFYGYTF.

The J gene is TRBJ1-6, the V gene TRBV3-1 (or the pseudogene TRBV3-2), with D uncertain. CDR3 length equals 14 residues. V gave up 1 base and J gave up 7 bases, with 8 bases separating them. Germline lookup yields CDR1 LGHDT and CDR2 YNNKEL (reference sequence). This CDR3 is CASSQASGNSPLHF. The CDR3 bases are TGTGCCAGCAGCCAAGCCTCGGGGAATTCACCCCTCCACTTT.

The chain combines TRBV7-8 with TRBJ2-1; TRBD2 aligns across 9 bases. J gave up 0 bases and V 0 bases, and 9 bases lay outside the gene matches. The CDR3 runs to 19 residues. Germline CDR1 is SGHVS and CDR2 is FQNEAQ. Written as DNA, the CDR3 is TGTGCCAGCAGCTTAGCGCTGAGCGGGGGGCCGAGCTCCTACAATGAGCAGTTCTTC. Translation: CASSLALSGGPSSYNEQFF. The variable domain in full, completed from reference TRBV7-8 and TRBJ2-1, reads GAGVSQSPRYKVAKRGQDVALRCDPISGHVSLFWYQQALGQGPEFLTYFQNEAQLDKSGLPSDRFFAERPEGSVSTLKIQRTQQEDSAVYLCASSLALSGGPSSYNEQFFGPGTRLTVL.

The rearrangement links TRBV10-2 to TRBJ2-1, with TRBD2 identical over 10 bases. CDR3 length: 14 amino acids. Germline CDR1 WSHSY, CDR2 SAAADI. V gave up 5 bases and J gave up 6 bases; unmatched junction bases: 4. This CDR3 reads CASSLAGVVNEQFF. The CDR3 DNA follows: TGCGCCAGCAGTCTAGCGGGGGTTGTCAATGAGCAGTTCTTC.

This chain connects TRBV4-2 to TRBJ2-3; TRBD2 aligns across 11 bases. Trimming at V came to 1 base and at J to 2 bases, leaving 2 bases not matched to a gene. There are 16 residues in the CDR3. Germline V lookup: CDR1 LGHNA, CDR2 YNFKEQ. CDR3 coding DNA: TGTGCCAGCAGCCAAGGGACTAGCGGGTACACAGATACGCAGTATTTT. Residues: CASSQGTSGYTDTQYF.

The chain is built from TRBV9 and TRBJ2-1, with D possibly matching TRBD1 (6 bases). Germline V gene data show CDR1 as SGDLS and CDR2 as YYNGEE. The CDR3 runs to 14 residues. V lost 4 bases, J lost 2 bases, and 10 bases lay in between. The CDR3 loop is CASSLDSPYNEQFF. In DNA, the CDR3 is TGTGCCAGCAGCCTGGACAGCCCCTACAATGAGCAGTTCTTC.

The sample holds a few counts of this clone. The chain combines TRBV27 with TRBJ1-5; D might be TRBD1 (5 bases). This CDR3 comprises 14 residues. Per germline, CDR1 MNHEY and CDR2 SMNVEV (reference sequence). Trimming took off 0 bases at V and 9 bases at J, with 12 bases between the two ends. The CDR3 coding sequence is TGTGCCAGCAGTTTATCGACAGTTGGGCGGCCCCAGCATTTT. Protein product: CASSLSTVGRPQHF.

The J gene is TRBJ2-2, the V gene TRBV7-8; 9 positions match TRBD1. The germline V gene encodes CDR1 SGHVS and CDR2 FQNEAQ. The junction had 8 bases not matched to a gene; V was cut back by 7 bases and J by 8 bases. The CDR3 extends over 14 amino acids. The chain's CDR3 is CASNQDRGSGELFF. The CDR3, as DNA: TGTGCCAGCAACCAGGACAGGGGTTCTGGGGAGCTGTTTTTT.

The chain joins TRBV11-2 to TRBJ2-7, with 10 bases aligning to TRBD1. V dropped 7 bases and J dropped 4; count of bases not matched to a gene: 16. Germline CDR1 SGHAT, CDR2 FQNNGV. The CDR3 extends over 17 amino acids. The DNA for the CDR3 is TGTGCCAGCACCGTAGGAGGAGTGGGACAGGGGATATACGAGCAGTACTTC. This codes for CASTVGGVGQGIYEQYF.

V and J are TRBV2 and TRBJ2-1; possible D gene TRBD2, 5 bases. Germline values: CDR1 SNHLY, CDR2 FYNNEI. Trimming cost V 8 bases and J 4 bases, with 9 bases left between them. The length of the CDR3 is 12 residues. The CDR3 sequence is CASRRGYNEQFF. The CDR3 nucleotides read TGTGCCAGCCGTAGAGGGTACAATGAGCAGTTCTTC. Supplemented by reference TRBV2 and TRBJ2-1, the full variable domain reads EPEVTQTPSHQVTQMGQEVILRCVPISNHLYFYWYRQILGQKVEFLVSFYNNEISEKSEIFDDQFSVERPDGSNFTLKIRSTKLEDSAMYFCASRRGYNEQFFGPGTRLTVL.

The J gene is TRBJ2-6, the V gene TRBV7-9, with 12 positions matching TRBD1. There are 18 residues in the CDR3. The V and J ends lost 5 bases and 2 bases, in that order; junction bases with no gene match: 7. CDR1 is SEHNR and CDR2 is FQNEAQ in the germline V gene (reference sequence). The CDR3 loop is CASSQPGQGATGANVLTF. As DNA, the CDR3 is TGTGCCAGCAGCCAGCCGGGACAGGGGGCAACTGGGGCCAACGTCCTGACTTTC.

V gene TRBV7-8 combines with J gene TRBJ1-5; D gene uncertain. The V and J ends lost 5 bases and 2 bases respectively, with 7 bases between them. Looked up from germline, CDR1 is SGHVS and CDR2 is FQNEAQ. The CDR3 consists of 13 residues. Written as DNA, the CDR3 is TGTGCCAGCAGCGGGCAGGGCAATCAGCCCCAGCATTTT. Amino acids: CASSGQGNQPQHF.

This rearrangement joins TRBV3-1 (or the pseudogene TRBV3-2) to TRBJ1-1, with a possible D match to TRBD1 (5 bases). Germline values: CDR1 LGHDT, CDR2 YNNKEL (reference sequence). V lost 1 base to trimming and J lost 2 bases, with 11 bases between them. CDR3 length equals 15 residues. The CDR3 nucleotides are TGTGCCAGCAGCCAAGTTCACCAGGGAAACACTGAAGCTTTCTTT. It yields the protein CASSQVHQGNTEAFF.

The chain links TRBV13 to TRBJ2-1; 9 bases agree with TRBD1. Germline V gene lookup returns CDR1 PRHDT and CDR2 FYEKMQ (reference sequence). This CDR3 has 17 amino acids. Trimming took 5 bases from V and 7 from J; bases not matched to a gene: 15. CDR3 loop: CASSPGAGTGYGNEQFF. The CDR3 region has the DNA TGTGCCAGCAGCCCTGGTGCAGGGACAGGGTACGGGAATGAGCAGTTCTTC.

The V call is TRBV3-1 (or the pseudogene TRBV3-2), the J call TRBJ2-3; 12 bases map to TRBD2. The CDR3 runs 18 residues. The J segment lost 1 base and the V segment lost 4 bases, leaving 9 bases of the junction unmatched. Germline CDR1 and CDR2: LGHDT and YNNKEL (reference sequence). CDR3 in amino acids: CASSPWLAGGRGTDTQYF. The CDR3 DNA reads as TGTGCCAGCAGCCCCTGGCTAGCGGGGGGGCGAGGCACAGATACGCAGTATTTT.

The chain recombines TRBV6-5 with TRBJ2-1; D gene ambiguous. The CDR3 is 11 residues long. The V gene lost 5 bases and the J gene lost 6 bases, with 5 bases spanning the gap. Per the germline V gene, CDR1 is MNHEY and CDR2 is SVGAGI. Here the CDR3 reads CASSTVNEQFF. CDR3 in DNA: TGTGCCAGCAGTACTGTCAATGAGCAGTTCTTC.

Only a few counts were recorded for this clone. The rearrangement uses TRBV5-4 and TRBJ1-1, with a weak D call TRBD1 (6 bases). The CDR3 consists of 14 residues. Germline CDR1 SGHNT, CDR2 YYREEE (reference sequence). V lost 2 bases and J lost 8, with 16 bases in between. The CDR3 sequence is CASSLEGGVLEAFF. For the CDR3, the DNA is TGTGCCAGCAGCTTAGAGGGGGGGGTTTTGGAAGCTTTCTTT.

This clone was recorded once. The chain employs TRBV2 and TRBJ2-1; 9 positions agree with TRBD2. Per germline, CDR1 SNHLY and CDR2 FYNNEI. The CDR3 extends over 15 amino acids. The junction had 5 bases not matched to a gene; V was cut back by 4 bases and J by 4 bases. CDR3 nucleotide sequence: TGTGCCAGCAGTGCGGGCGGGGGGGTATACAATGAGCAGTTCTTC. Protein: CASSAGGGVYNEQFF.

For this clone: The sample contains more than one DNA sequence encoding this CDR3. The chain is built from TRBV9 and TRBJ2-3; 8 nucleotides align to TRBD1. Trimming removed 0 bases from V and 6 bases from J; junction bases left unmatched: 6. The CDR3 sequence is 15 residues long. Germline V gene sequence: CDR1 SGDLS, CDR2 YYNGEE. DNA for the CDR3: TGTGCCAGCAGCGTAGTGGCAGGGGGCCGGGATACGCAGTATTTT. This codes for CASSVVAGGRDTQYF.

In DNA form, the CDR3 reads TGTGCCAGCAGTTTCACTGAGCGGGGGAGTGAGCAGTTCTTC. Translating it yields CASSFTERGSEQFF. V gene TRBV27 combines with J gene TRBJ2-1; 8 bases line up with TRBD2. V gave up 3 bases and J gave up 9 bases; unmatched junction bases: 7. Germline CDR1 and CDR2: MNHEY and SMNVEV (reference sequence). The CDR3 consists of 14 residues.

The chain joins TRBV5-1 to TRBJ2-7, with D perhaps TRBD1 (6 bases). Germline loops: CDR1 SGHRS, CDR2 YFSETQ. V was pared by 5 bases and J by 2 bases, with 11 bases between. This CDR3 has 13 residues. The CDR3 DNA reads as TGCGCCAGCAGTCCGGACAGACCCTACGAGCAGTACTTC. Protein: CASSPDRPYEQYF.

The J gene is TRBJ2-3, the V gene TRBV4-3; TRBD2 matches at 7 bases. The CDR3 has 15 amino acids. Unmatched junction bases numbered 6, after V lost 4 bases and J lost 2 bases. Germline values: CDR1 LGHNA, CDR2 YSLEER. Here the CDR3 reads CASSLQRGSTDTQYF. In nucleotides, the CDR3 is TGCGCCAGCAGCCTCCAGCGGGGCTCCACAGATACGCAGTATTTT.

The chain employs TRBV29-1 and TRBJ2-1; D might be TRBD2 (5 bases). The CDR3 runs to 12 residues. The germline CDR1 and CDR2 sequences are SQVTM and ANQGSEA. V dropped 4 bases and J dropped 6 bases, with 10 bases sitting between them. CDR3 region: CSVAGIANEQFF. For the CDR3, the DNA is TGCAGCGTTGCGGGGATTGCCAATGAGCAGTTCTTC.

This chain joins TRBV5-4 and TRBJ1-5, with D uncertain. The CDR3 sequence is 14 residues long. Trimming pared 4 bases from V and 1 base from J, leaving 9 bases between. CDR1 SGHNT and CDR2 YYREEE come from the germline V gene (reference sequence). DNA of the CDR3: TGTGCCAGCAGCCCGGGAGGGAGCAATCAGCCCCAGCATTTT. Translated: CASSPGGSNQPQHF.

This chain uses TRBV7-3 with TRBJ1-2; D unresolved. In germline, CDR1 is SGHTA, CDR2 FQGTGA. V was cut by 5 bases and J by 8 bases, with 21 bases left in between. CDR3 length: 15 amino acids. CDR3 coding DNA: TGTGCCAGCAGCGGTGGTGGCAGTCCGTTATCCGGCTACACCTTC. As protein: CASSGGGSPLSGYTF.

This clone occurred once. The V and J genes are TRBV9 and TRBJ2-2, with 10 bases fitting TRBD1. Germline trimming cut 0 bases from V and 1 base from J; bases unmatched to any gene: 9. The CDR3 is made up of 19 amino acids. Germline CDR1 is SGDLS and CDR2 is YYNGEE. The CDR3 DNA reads TGTGCCAGCAGCGTAGCTACTGGATGGGACAGGGGGAACACCGGGGAGCTGTTTTTT. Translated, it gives CASSVATGWDRGNTGELFF.